One and the same sample provided the 4 T cell receptor beta chains below, sequenced in a study of shared clonotypes between healthy human individuals. Using immunoSEQ multiplex PCR, the repertoire was profiled, and TCRdb retains in-frame clones only, with some absent. The sample consists of a few million clones, around 94% of them appearing once. Sequenced sample: naive CD4+ T cells sorted from blood. The sample's subset: CD45RA+ positively selected. These receptors originate from a man in his late teens or twenties in good health.

This clone was recorded a few times. The chain carries TRBV19 and TRBJ1-2; D is perhaps TRBD1 (5 bases). Germline values: CDR1 LNHDA, CDR2 SQIVND (reference sequence). Trimming shortened V by 8 bases and J by 6 bases, and 16 bases separated the two germline ends. CDR3 size: 13 residues. DNA of the CDR3: TGTGCCAGTTTACCGGGGACGCTTGATGGCTACACCTTC. Its protein is CASLPGTLDGYTF. Variable domain in full (rest from reference TRBV19 and TRBJ1-2): DGGITQSPKYLFRKEGQNVTLSCEQNLNHDAMYWYRQDPGQGLRLIYYSQIVNDFQKGDIAEGYSVSREKKESFPLTVTSAQKNPTAFYLCASLPGTLDGYTFGSGTRLTVV.

This sequence joins TRBV11-3 and TRBJ2-7, with D tentatively TRBD2 (5 bases). Trimming pared 3 bases from V and 5 bases from J, leaving 8 bases between. This CDR3 is 12 amino acids long. Germline CDR1 and CDR2: SGHNT and YENEEA. The CDR3 protein is CASSFSGDEQYF. The CDR3 DNA is TGTGCCAGCAGCTTCTCCGGGGACGAGCAGTACTTC.

The rearrangement links TRBV7-2 to TRBJ2-1; no clear D gene. This CDR3 comprises 13 residues. Germline V gives CDR1 SGHTA, CDR2 FQGNSA. The V end was cut by 3 bases, the J end by 3 bases, with 6 bases between. This chain's CDR3 is CASSFEHYNEQFF. CDR3 coding DNA: TGTGCCAGCAGCTTCGAGCACTACAATGAGCAGTTCTTC.

This clone has just one count. The chain links TRBV4-3 to TRBJ2-7, with D perhaps being TRBD1 or TRBD2 (5 bases each). Germline CDR1 is LGHNA and CDR2 is YSLEER. The CDR3 runs 13 residues. V shed 0 bases and J shed 5 bases, with 8 bases lying between them. This CDR3 reads CASSQEVGDEQYF. CDR3 DNA sequence: TGCGCCAGCAGCCAAGAAGTGGGGGACGAGCAGTACTTC.